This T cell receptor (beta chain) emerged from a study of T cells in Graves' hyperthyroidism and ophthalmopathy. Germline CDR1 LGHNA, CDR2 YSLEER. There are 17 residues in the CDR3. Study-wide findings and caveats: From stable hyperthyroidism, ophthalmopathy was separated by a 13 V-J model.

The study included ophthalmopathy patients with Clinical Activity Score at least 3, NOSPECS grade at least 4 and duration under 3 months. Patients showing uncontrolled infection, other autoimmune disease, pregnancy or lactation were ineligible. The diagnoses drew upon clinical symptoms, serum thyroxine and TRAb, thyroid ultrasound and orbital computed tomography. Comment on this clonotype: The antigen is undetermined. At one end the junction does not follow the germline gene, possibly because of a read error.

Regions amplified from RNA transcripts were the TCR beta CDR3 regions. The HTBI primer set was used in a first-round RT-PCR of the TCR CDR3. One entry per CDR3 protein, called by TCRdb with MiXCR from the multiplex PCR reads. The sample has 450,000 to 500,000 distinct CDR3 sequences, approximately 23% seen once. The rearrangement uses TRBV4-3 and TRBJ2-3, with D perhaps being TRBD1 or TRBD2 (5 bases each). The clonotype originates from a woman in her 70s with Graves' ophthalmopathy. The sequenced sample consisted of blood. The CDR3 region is CASSLPGRWASTGTQYF. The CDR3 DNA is TGCGCCAGCAGCCTCCCAGGGCGCTGGGCTAGCACAGGTACGCAGTATTTT.